These 26 T cell receptor beta chains were all obtained from the same sample, sequenced in a study of blood T cell repertoires in COVID-19 (dated by TCRdb to 2018 to 2021). The library was obtained by the immunoSEQ multiplex PCR assay. TCRdb took over this immuneACCESS table, retaining in-frame rearrangements with V and J assigned. Such tables are incomplete; in checked studies, under half of the missing clones stem from an unresolved V gene, and the remainder is unexplained. The sample contains tens of thousands of clones, roughly 80% of them found a single time. The ten largest clones take up about 25% of the sample. The sequencing input was peripheral blood. The receptors were sampled from a man aged 70-80 years with active COVID-19.

This clone occurred a few times. The same CDR3 also results from other DNA sequences found in this sample. The chain has TRBV27 and TRBJ1-1; TRBD1 is a possible D gene (6 bases). The CDR3 is made up of 16 amino acids. Trimming took off 6 bases at V and 0 bases at J, with 17 bases between the two ends. The V gene's germline CDR1 is MNHEY and CDR2 SMNVEV (reference sequence). Here the CDR3 reads CASRRTGFRVNTEAFF. Here the CDR3 DNA reads TGTGCCAGCAGACGAACAGGGTTTCGGGTGAACACTGAAGCTTTCTTT.

This chain links TRBV4-2 with TRBJ2-2; TRBD1 matches at 10 bases. The CDR3 length is 16 residues. The V gene end was trimmed by 1 base and the J gene end by 6 bases; junction bases not matched to a gene: 5. Per the germline V gene, CDR1 is LGHNA and CDR2 is YNFKEQ. The CDR3 loop reads CASSQAGQGSSGELFF. In DNA, the CDR3 is TGTGCCAGCAGCCAAGCGGGACAGGGGAGTTCCGGGGAGCTGTTTTTT.

This rearrangement joins TRBV27 to TRBJ2-7; D call uncertain. CDR1 is MNHEY and CDR2 is SMNVEV in the germline V gene (reference sequence). CDR3 size: 15 residues. V was clipped by 1 base and J by 6 bases, with 16 bases between them. This CDR3 reads CASSLWQVGTAEQYF. Here the CDR3 DNA reads TGTGCCAGCAGTTTATGGCAGGTCGGTACGGCCGAGCAGTACTTC.

The J gene is TRBJ2-7, the V gene TRBV5-1; 10 nucleotides match TRBD1. The length of the CDR3 is 14 residues. Germline trimming cut 2 bases from V and 2 bases from J; bases unmatched to any gene: 1. Per the germline V gene, CDR1 is SGHRS and CDR2 is YFSETQ. The CDR3 DNA follows: TGCGCCAGCAGCTTCGGGACAGGGGCCTACGAGCAGTACTTC. It encodes CASSFGTGAYEQYF.

The chain is built from TRBV18 and TRBJ2-1; 7 positions match TRBD2. This CDR3 is 16 amino acids long. Germline loops: CDR1 KGHSH, CDR2 LQKENI. J lost 5 bases, V lost 0 bases, and 7 bases had no gene match. CDR3 protein: CASSPPKTGGHNEQFF. The CDR3 nucleotides read TGTGCCAGCTCACCACCTAAAACGGGAGGTCACAATGAGCAGTTCTTC.

This chain connects TRBV6-5 to TRBJ1-2; D ambiguous. The CDR3 is 12 residues long. Trimming removed 7 bases from V and 4 bases from J, with 10 bases in between. Per the germline V gene, CDR1 is MNHEY and CDR2 is SVGAGI. CDR3 in amino acids: CASNPSRYGYTF. For the CDR3, the DNA is TGTGCCAGCAACCCGTCGCGCTATGGCTACACCTTC.

The J gene is TRBJ2-1, the V gene TRBV9, with 7 bases lining up with TRBD1. The J segment lost 2 bases and the V segment lost 4 bases, leaving 6 bases of the junction unmatched. Germline lookup yields CDR1 SGDLS and CDR2 YYNGEE. This CDR3 region has 15 residues. The CDR3 region has the DNA TGTGCCAGCAGCCCTGACAGGGCTCCCTACAATGAGCAGTTCTTC. It specifies CASSPDRAPYNEQFF. Together with reference TRBV9 and TRBJ2-1, the CDR3 gives the full variable domain: DSGVTQTPKHLITATGQRVTLRCSPRSGDLSVYWYQQSLDQGLQFLIQYYNGEERAKGNILERFSAQQFPDLHSELNLSSLELGDSALYFCASSPDRAPYNEQFFGPGTRLTVL.

This clone came up a few times. The gene calls are TRBV6-5 and TRBJ2-7; possible D gene TRBD2, 6 bases. This CDR3 is 15 amino acids long. The germline V gene encodes CDR1 MNHEY and CDR2 SVGAGI. The ends were cut back, 6 bases at V and 4 bases at J, with 19 bases in the middle. The chain's CDR3 is CASSPSFGGLYEQYF. CDR3 bases: TGTGCCAGCAGCCCCTCTTTCGGGGGTTTGTACGAGCAGTACTTC.

CDR3 sequence: CASSQENTGNYGYTF. CDR3 coding DNA: TGCGCCAGCAGCCAAGAGAATACAGGAAACTATGGCTACACCTTC. V usage is TRBV4-1 and J usage is TRBJ1-2, with D maybe TRBD1 (5 bases). The CDR3 totals 15 residues. CDR1 and CDR2 from the germline V gene are MGHRA and YSYEKL. The V and J ends lost 0 bases and 2 bases respectively, with 10 bases between them.

The chain joins TRBV28 to TRBJ1-5; no firm D call. Trimming removed 8 bases at V and 1 base at J, with 12 bases between. This CDR3 spans 14 amino acids. Germline CDR1 reads MDHEN; CDR2 reads SYDVKM. The CDR3 loop is CASRRGLSNQPQHF. CDR3 nucleotides: TGTGCCAGCCGACGGGGTTTGAGCAATCAGCCCCAGCATTTT.

V usage is TRBV24-1 and J usage is TRBJ2-7; D possibly corresponds to TRBD2 (7 bases). With 9 bases removed from V and 5 bases from J, the gap between germline ends came to 16 bases. Germline V CDR1 and CDR2: KGHDR, SFDVKD. The CDR3 length is 13 residues. Here the CDR3 DNA reads TGTGCCACCGGGGGCGGGAGTGGCGACGAGCAGTACTTC. This codes for CATGGGSGDEQYF.

The rearrangement joins TRBV14 to TRBJ2-2, with D perhaps matching TRBD2 (5 bases). There are 14 residues in the CDR3. Germline V gives CDR1 SGHDN, CDR2 FVKESK. With 4 bases removed from V and 0 bases from J, the gap between germline ends came to 6 bases. CDR3 protein: CASSPGTNTGELFF. In DNA form, the CDR3 reads TGTGCCAGCAGCCCCGGGACGAACACCGGGGAGCTGTTTTTT.

The chain combines TRBV27 with TRBJ2-5, with TRBD2 identical over 9 bases. Germline V lookup: CDR1 MNHEY, CDR2 SMNVEV (reference sequence). This CDR3 comprises 14 residues. The V and J ends lost 2 bases and 4 bases, in that order; junction bases with no gene match: 2. CDR3 residues: CASSLLLAGETQYF. The DNA of the CDR3 is TGTGCCAGCAGTTTACTACTAGCGGGAGAGACCCAGTACTTC.

This chain connects TRBV4-1 to TRBJ1-5; possibly TRBD1 for D (5 bases). The CDR3 contains 16 residues. V lost 1 base and J lost 3, with 13 bases in between. CDR1 MGHRA and CDR2 YSYEKL come from the germline V gene. The CDR3 sequence is CASSQGRGSLNQPQHF. The DNA of the CDR3 is TGCGCCAGCAGCCAAGGGAGGGGCTCTCTCAATCAGCCCCAGCATTTT.

The chain links TRBV19 to TRBJ2-3, with 10 bases lining up with TRBD2. The CDR3 extends over 15 amino acids. The germline gives CDR1 LNHDA, CDR2 SQIVND (reference sequence). V was clipped by 5 bases and J by 3 bases; unmatched bases: 5. As DNA, the CDR3 is TGTGCCAGTAGTCCTCTAGCGGGGGTTACAGATACGCAGTATTTT. This encodes CASSPLAGVTDTQYF.

This clone was observed a single time. The chain links TRBV24-1 to TRBJ1-3; D remains ambiguous. Trimming stripped 8 bases from V and 0 bases from J, with 16 bases between. There are 16 residues in the CDR3. CDR1 and CDR2 from the germline V gene are KGHDR and SFDVKD. CDR3 sequence (DNA): TGTGCCACCAACTCCGAGGGCCTTTACTCTGGAAACACCATATATTTT. Translated, it gives CATNSEGLYSGNTIYF.

The rearrangement uses TRBV2 and TRBJ2-3; 7 bases are a match to TRBD2. The germline gives CDR1 SNHLY, CDR2 FYNNEI. The CDR3 contains 14 residues. The V and J ends lost 7 bases and 5 bases, in that order; junction bases with no gene match: 9. The DNA of the CDR3 is TGTGCCAGCAAGGTCCGGGACTATAGAGATACGCAGTATTTT. Its protein product is CASKVRDYRDTQYF.

This sequence joins TRBV15 and TRBJ1-5; 7 nucleotides agree with TRBD1. The CDR3 sequence is 17 residues long. Germline CDR1 is LNHNV and CDR2 is YYDKDF (reference sequence). The V gene end was trimmed by 1 base and the J gene end by 0 bases; junction bases not matched to a gene: 6. The DNA for the CDR3 is TGTGCCACCAGCAGAGCAGGACAGGCCCATAGCAATCAGCCCCAGCATTTT. Amino acids: CATSRAGQAHSNQPQHF. Drawing the rest from reference TRBV15 and TRBJ1-5, the complete variable domain is DAMVIQNPRYQVTQFGKPVTLSCSQTLNHNVMYWYQQKSSQAPKLLFHYYDKDFNNEADTPDNFQSRRPNTSFCFLDIRSPGLGDTAMYLCATSRAGQAHSNQPQHFGDGTRLSIL.

The J gene is TRBJ1-1, the V gene TRBV2; 10 bases fit TRBD1. The ends lost 8 bases at V and 5 bases at J; junction bases unmatched: 8. Germline CDR1 and CDR2: SNHLY and FYNNEI. The CDR3 is 14 amino acids. In DNA, the CDR3 is TGTGCCAGCGCCGGGACAGGGGTTTTGACTGAAGCTTTCTTT. Protein product: CASAGTGVLTEAFF.

The chain has TRBV27 and TRBJ2-7; 11 bases are a match to TRBD1. Germline loops: CDR1 MNHEY, CDR2 SMNVEV (reference sequence). V lost 8 bases, J lost 3 bases, and 6 bases stayed unmatched. The CDR3 extends over 14 amino acids. The DNA of the CDR3 is TGTGCCAGCGCCCGGGGGACAGGGGGCTACGAGCAGTACTTC. This codes for CASARGTGGYEQYF.

This clone was seen only a few times. This sequence joins TRBV30 and TRBJ2-5, with D possibly being TRBD2 (6 bases). This CDR3 spans 13 amino acids. V lost 2 bases to trimming and J lost 7 bases, with 14 bases between them. Germline V gene lookup returns CDR1 GTSNPN and CDR2 SVGIG (reference sequence). Here the CDR3 DNA reads TGTGCCTGGAGTTCACTAGCAGAAGGGACCCAGTACTTC. This gives the protein CAWSSLAEGTQYF.

A remark on this clone: One junction end does not reproduce the germline sequence, and a read error may be involved. The chain uses TRBV28 and TRBJ2-5; TRBD2 might be the D (7 bases). Germline V gene sequence: CDR1 MDHEN, CDR2 SYDVKM. This CDR3 is built from 15 residues. CDR3 protein: CASCLVVGGGETQYF. As DNA, the CDR3 is TGTGCCAGCTGTTTAGTGGTGGGGGGGGGCGAGACCCAGTACTTC.

A single count supports this clone. V and J are TRBV5-1 and TRBJ2-3; D gene unclear. With 0 bases removed from V and 4 bases from J, the gap between germline ends came to 3 bases. Germline V lookup: CDR1 SGHRS, CDR2 YFSETQ. The CDR3 is 12 residues long. The CDR3 loop is CASSLAADTQYF. The DNA of the CDR3 is TGCGCCAGCAGCTTGGCTGCAGATACGCAGTATTTT.

The rearrangement joins TRBV28 to TRBJ2-1; 7 bases line up with TRBD2. V gave up 1 base and J gave up 8 bases; unmatched junction bases: 2. From germline, CDR1 is MDHEN and CDR2 SYDVKM. The CDR3 has 13 residues. The CDR3 DNA reads TGTGCCAGCAGTTTATTGCTAGCGGATGAGCAGTTCTTC. Encoded protein: CASSLLLADEQFF. Complete variable domain (other parts from reference TRBV28 and TRBJ2-1): DVKVTQSSRYLVKRTGEKVFLECVQDMDHENMFWYRQDPGLGLRLIYFSYDVKMKEKGDIPEGYSVSREKKERFSLILESASTNQTSMYLCASSLLLADEQFFGPGTRLTVL.

This chain's CDR3 is CASSLITGPEAFF. CDR3 coding DNA: TGTGCCAGCAGCTTGATTACAGGGCCTGAAGCTTTCTTT. The genes are TRBV5-5 and TRBJ1-1; perhaps TRBD1 as D (6 bases). Trimming took off 1 base at V and 6 bases at J, with 10 bases between the two ends. There are 13 residues in the CDR3. The V gene's germline CDR1 is SGHKS and CDR2 YYEKEE (reference sequence).

This clone was seen a handful of times. The rearrangement uses TRBV11-2 and TRBJ2-4, with D hard to call. The V gene lost 5 bases and the J gene lost 0 bases, with 14 bases spanning the gap. The germline V gene has CDR1 SGHAT and CDR2 FQNNGV. This CDR3 is 16 amino acids long. The CDR3: CASSGDRNQAKNIQYF. CDR3 DNA: TGTGCCAGCAGCGGAGACCGGAATCAAGCCAAAAACATTCAGTACTTC. Full variable domain (outside the CDR3, taken from reference TRBV11-2 and TRBJ2-4): EAGVAQSPRYKIIEKRQSVAFWCNPISGHATLYWYQQILGQGPKLLIQFQNNGVVDDSQLPKDRFSAERLKGVDSTLKIQPAKLEDSAVYLCASSGDRNQAKNIQYFGAGTRLSVL.